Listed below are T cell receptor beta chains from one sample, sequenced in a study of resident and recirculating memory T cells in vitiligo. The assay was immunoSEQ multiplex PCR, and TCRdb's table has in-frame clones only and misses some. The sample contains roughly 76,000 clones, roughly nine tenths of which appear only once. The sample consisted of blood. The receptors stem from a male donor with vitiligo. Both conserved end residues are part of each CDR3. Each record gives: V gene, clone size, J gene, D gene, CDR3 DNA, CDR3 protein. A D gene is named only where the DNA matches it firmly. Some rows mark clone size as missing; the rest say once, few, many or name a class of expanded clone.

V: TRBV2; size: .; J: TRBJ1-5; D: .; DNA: TGTGCCAGCAGTGCGACAACCTATAGCAATCAGCCCCAGCATTTT; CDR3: CASSATTYSNQPQHF
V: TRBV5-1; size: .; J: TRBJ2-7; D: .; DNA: TGCGCCAGCAGCTTATATCACGAGCAGTACTTC; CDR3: CASSLYHEQYF
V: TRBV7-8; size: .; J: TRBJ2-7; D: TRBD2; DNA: TGTGCCAGCAGCTCCTCGGGGGGGACCTACGAGCAGTACTTC; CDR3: CASSSSGGTYEQYF
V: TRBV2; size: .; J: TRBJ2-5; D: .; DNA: TGTGCCAGCAGTCCTCGGGCAGGGTTCTCAGAGACCCAGTACTTC; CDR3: CASSPRAGFSETQYF
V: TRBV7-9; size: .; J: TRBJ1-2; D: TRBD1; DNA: TGTGCCAGCAGCCGTACGCAGGGGGCGCCGGGCTACACCTTC; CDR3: CASSRTQGAPGYTF
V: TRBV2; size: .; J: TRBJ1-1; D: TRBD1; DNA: TGTGCCAGACCCCGCAGGTCCACGGGACAGGCGAACACTGAAGCTTTCTTT; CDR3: CARPRRSTGQANTEAFF
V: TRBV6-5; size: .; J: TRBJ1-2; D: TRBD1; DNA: TGTGCCAGCAGACCACGGGACAGGGGCTATGGCTACACCTTC; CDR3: CASRPRDRGYGYTF
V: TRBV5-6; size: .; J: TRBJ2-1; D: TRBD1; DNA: TGTGCCAGCAGCTTGGGACAGGGGGCCTACAATGAGCAGTTCTTC; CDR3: CASSLGQGAYNEQFF
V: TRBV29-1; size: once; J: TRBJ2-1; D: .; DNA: TGCAGCGTCCAATACGCAGGACAGATATACAATGAGCAGTTCTTC; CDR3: CSVQYAGQIYNEQFF
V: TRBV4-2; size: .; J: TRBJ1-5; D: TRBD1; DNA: TGTGCCAGCAGCGATGGACAGGGGACGGGAACCAATCAGCCCCAGCATTTT; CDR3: CASSDGQGTGTNQPQHF